These T cell receptor beta chains were read from a single sample in a study of identical twins. TCRdb independently ran MiXCR on the 5' RACE reads; one entry per CDR3 protein. The sample shows 350,000 or so distinct CDR3 sequences, roughly an eighth of them seen only once. Another study also made use of these data, one on yellow fever vaccine responses in identical twins.

Sequenced sample: CD8+ T cells sorted from blood. The receptors were gathered from a woman between 18 and 30 years old in good health. Each CDR3 is given with its conserved first and last residue. A D gene is named only where the DNA matches it firmly. Clone size is stated in some rows and not others, as once, few, many or a class when expanded.

clone size: many
J gene: TRBJ2-5
D gene: NA
V gene: TRBV2
CDR3 protein: CASTGWKEETQYF
CDR3 DNA: TGTGCCAGCACAGGGTGGAAGGAAGAGACCCAGTACTTC

clone size: few
J gene: TRBJ2-4
D gene: TRBD1
V gene: TRBV3-1
CDR3 protein: CASSQIHRGDGIQYF
CDR3 DNA: TGTGCCAGCAGCCAAATCCACAGGGGGGATGGCATTCAGTACTTC

clone size: NA
J gene: TRBJ2-7
D gene: NA
V gene: TRBV27
CDR3 protein: CASSLMGQADEQYF
CDR3 DNA: TGTGCCAGCAGTTTAATGGGCCAGGCCGACGAGCAGTACTTC

clone size: few
J gene: TRBJ2-3
D gene: TRBD2
V gene: TRBV20-1
CDR3 protein: CSASDLAGPSTDTQYF
CDR3 DNA: TGCAGTGCTAGTGACCTAGCGGGACCTAGCACAGATACGCAGTATTTT

clone size: NA
J gene: TRBJ2-7
D gene: NA
V gene: TRBV9
CDR3 protein: CASSVGAERDEQYF
CDR3 DNA: TGTGCCAGCAGCGTAGGAGCGGAGAGGGACGAGCAGTACTTC

clone size: many
J gene: TRBJ2-7
D gene: TRBD2
V gene: TRBV27
CDR3 protein: CASSFTAGLSYEQYF
CDR3 DNA: TGTGCCAGCAGTTTCACAGCGGGGCTCTCCTACGAGCAGTACTTC

clone size: once
J gene: TRBJ2-5
D gene: TRBD2
V gene: TRBV2
CDR3 protein: CTLSAPTSGGAGQETQYF
CDR3 DNA: TGTACCCTCAGTGCCCCGACTAGCGGGGGGGCTGGGCAAGAGACCCAGTACTTC

clone size: few
J gene: TRBJ2-2
D gene: NA
V gene: TRBV27
CDR3 protein: CASRAGLKNTGELFF
CDR3 DNA: TGTGCCAGCAGGGCAGGGCTAAAGAACACCGGGGAGCTGTTTTTT

clone size: few
J gene: TRBJ2-2
D gene: NA
V gene: TRBV12-3/TRBV12-4
CDR3 protein: CASSFHRGGTGELFF
CDR3 DNA: TGTGCCAGCAGTTTTCACAGGGGGGGGACCGGGGAGCTGTTTTTT

clone size: few
J gene: TRBJ2-3
D gene: TRBD2
V gene: TRBV6-5
CDR3 protein: CASSYVRGGTDTQYF
CDR3 DNA: TGTGCCAGCAGTTACGTGCGGGGGGGCACAGATACGCAGTATTTT

clone size: NA
J gene: TRBJ1-2
D gene: TRBD1
V gene: TRBV18
CDR3 protein: CASSPTTRTGGFYGYTF
CDR3 DNA: TGTGCCAGCTCACCAACCACGCGGACAGGGGGGTTCTATGGCTACACCTTC

clone size: few
J gene: TRBJ2-2
D gene: NA
V gene: TRBV12-3/TRBV12-4
CDR3 protein: CASSLPGHLTGELFF
CDR3 DNA: TGTGCCAGCAGTCTCCCGGGACACCTAACCGGGGAGCTGTTTTTT

clone size: few
J gene: TRBJ2-5
D gene: TRBD1
V gene: TRBV4-1
CDR3 protein: CASSQAGTGRRGVQETQYF
CDR3 DNA: TGCGCCAGCAGCCAGGCCGGGACAGGGCGGAGGGGGGTCCAAGAGACCCAGTACTTC

clone size: NA
J gene: TRBJ2-3
D gene: NA
V gene: TRBV20-1
CDR3 protein: CSARADFSTDTQYF
CDR3 DNA: TGCAGTGCTAGAGCCGACTTCTCCACAGATACGCAGTATTTT

clone size: few
J gene: TRBJ1-5
D gene: TRBD1
V gene: TRBV4-1
CDR3 protein: CASSQGPQTGVINQPQHF
CDR3 DNA: TGCGCCAGCAGCCAAGGCCCTCAGACAGGGGTCATCAATCAGCCCCAGCATTTT

clone size: NA
J gene: TRBJ2-1
D gene: TRBD2
V gene: TRBV15
CDR3 protein: CATSYLASGSVLEQFF
CDR3 DNA: TGTGCCACCAGCTACCTTGCTAGCGGGAGCGTCCTTGAGCAGTTCTTC

clone size: NA
J gene: TRBJ2-3
D gene: TRBD1
V gene: TRBV12-3/TRBV12-4
CDR3 protein: CASNDRGATDTQYF
CDR3 DNA: TGTGCCAGCAACGACAGGGGGGCGACAGATACGCAGTATTTT

clone size: many
J gene: TRBJ1-2
D gene: NA
V gene: TRBV6-5
CDR3 protein: CASSYSDENYGYTF
CDR3 DNA: TGTGCCAGCAGTTACTCTGACGAAAACTATGGCTACACCTTC

clone size: few
J gene: TRBJ1-1
D gene: NA
V gene: TRBV20-1
CDR3 protein: CSALGRGAFF
CDR3 DNA: TGCAGTGCCTTAGGCCGGGGGGCTTTCTTT

clone size: NA
J gene: TRBJ2-1
D gene: TRBD1
V gene: TRBV10-3
CDR3 protein: CAISEDRDSHGVEQFF
CDR3 DNA: TGTGCCATCAGTGAGGATCGGGACAGCCACGGTGTTGAGCAGTTCTTC

clone size: large
J gene: TRBJ2-3
D gene: NA
V gene: TRBV11-2
CDR3 protein: CASSLPQPGLQHTDTQYF
CDR3 DNA: TGTGCCAGCAGTTTACCCCAGCCGGGACTTCAACACACAGATACGCAGTATTTT

clone size: NA
J gene: TRBJ2-1
D gene: NA
V gene: TRBV12-3/TRBV12-4
CDR3 protein: CASSVGGSEQFF
CDR3 DNA: TGTGCCAGCAGTGTAGGGGGGAGTGAGCAGTTCTTC

clone size: few
J gene: TRBJ2-5
D gene: NA
V gene: TRBV9
CDR3 protein: CASSEWGQGRETQYF
CDR3 DNA: TGTGCCAGCAGCGAGTGGGGACAAGGGCGGGAGACCCAGTACTTC

clone size: many
J gene: TRBJ2-1
D gene: NA
V gene: TRBV6-5
CDR3 protein: CASSYYGGRFDEQFF
CDR3 DNA: TGTGCCAGCAGTTATTATGGGGGACGTTTTGATGAGCAGTTCTTC

clone size: NA
J gene: TRBJ2-7
D gene: TRBD2
V gene: TRBV4-1
CDR3 protein: CASSQGLAGGAYEQYF
CDR3 DNA: TGCGCCAGCAGCCAAGGCCTAGCGGGAGGCGCCTACGAGCAGTACTTC

clone size: NA
J gene: TRBJ2-7
D gene: TRBD1
V gene: TRBV28
CDR3 protein: CATSTWDSHEQYF
CDR3 DNA: TGTGCCACCAGTACTTGGGACAGCCACGAGCAGTACTTC

clone size: NA
J gene: TRBJ1-1
D gene: NA
V gene: TRBV20-1
CDR3 protein: CSARDPPVGTEAFF
CDR3 DNA: TGCAGTGCTAGAGATCCCCCGGTTGGCACTGAAGCTTTCTTT